The 10 T cell receptor beta chains below were found in one sample sequenced in a study of blood T cells in healthy people across ages (dated by TCRdb to about 2015). Library preparation was by 5' RACE. The instrument given in TCRdb is Illumina HiSeq 2500. A second PCR of roughly 7 to 11 cycles was performed with a sample-barcoded 5' primer and a J-beta primer mix. The public sequencing data were trimmed at Q25 with fastp and processed into clonotypes with MiXCR by TCRdb, which kept only in-frame beta chains. Rows merge per CDR3 protein into single entries with the most common DNA and genes. The sample table holds just over 800,000 distinct CDR3 sequences, of which around two thirds were seen once. The ten largest clones take up about a quarter of the sample. Material: blood. The origin of the receptors is a man aged 30 to 45 in good health.

V usage is TRBV2 and J usage is TRBJ2-1; D perhaps matches TRBD2 (5 bases). Per the germline V gene, CDR1 is SNHLY and CDR2 is FYNNEI. The CDR3 loop spans 12 amino acids. Deletions cut 6 bases from V and 9 bases from J, with 12 bases between. The CDR3 is CASRGEGLEQFF. CDR3 sequence (DNA): TGTGCCAGCAGGGGTGAGGGTCTTGAGCAGTTCTTC. The complete variable domain, with remaining parts taken from reference TRBV2 and TRBJ2-1, reads EPEVTQTPSHQVTQMGQEVILRCVPISNHLYFYWYRQILGQKVEFLVSFYNNEISEKSEIFDDQFSVERPDGSNFTLKIRSTKLEDSAMYFCASRGEGLEQFFGPGTRLTVL.

The chain carries TRBV30 and TRBJ2-7; D assignment may be TRBD1 or TRBD2 (5 bases each). The germline CDR1 and CDR2 sequences are GTSNPN and SVGIG (reference sequence). Trimming removed 1 base at V and 3 bases at J, with 16 bases between. The CDR3 is 15 amino acids. The CDR3 here is CAWSAQRDGYYEQYF. The CDR3 DNA follows: TGTGCCTGGAGTGCACAACGGGACGGGTACTACGAGCAGTACTTC.

This clonotype was picked up one time. The rearrangement uses TRBV7-2 and TRBJ2-5; the match to TRBD2 covers 8 bases. With the DNA end fitting TRBJ2-7 better, the J assignment may be wrong. Germline lookup yields CDR1 SGHTA and CDR2 FQGNSA. The CDR3 runs 15 residues. Written as DNA, the CDR3 is TGTGCCAGCAGCTACGGGGGGGGCGCGCTTCGCGAGCAGTACTTC. Translated, it gives CASSYGGGALREQYF.

The V gene is TRBV6-5, the J gene TRBJ1-5, with TRBD1 as a possible D gene (6 bases). This CDR3 spans 14 amino acids. V was clipped by 2 bases and J by 4 bases, with 9 bases between them. Germline assignment: CDR1 MNHEY and CDR2 SVGAGI. The CDR3 is CASSYNTGNQPQHF. CDR3 coding DNA: TGTGCCAGCAGTTACAATACAGGGAATCAGCCCCAGCATTTT.

This clonotype has more than one count but fewer than ten. The rearrangement joins TRBV28 to TRBJ2-6; D is possibly TRBD1 (6 bases). V was trimmed by 7 bases and J by 2 bases, leaving 9 bases between them. The CDR3 totals 14 residues. Per the germline V gene, CDR1 is MDHEN and CDR2 is SYDVKM. The CDR3 loop reads CASNNRAGANVLTF. Written as DNA, the CDR3 is TGTGCCAGCAACAACAGGGCTGGGGCCAACGTCCTGACTTTC.

This clonotype was found a few times. The V call is TRBV20-1, the J call TRBJ2-7; D is uncertain. Between the trimmed V and J ends, which lost 1 base and 3 bases, there was a span of 10 bases. Germline V gene data show CDR1 as DFQATT and CDR2 as SNEGSKA (reference sequence). The CDR3 is 13 residues long. The CDR3 bases are TGCAGTGCTAGAGGGGTGGCAGGCTACGAGCAGTACTTC. It yields the protein CSARGVAGYEQYF.

This clonotype was recorded once. V usage is TRBV7-2 and J usage is TRBJ1-5; no clear D. The CDR3 totals 14 residues. The V end was cut by 1 base, the J end by 3 bases, with 7 bases between. Looked up from germline, CDR1 is SGHTA and CDR2 is FQGNSA. The DNA for the CDR3 is TGTGCCAGCAGCTTAGGCGTAAACAATCAGCCCCAGCATTTT. Amino acid sequence: CASSLGVNNQPQHF. The whole variable domain, remainder taken from reference TRBV7-2 and TRBJ1-5, is GAGVSQSPSNKVTEKGKDVELRCDPISGHTALYWYRQSLGQGLEFLIYFQGNSAPDKSGLPSDRFSAERTGGSVSTLTIQRTQQEDSAVYLCASSLGVNNQPQHFGDGTRLSIL.

V is TRBV19 and J is TRBJ2-3; D may correspond to TRBD1 or TRBD2 (5 bases each). Trimming took off 3 bases at V and 4 bases at J, with 17 bases between the two ends. Germline V gives CDR1 LNHDA, CDR2 SQIVND (reference sequence). The CDR3 runs 16 residues. CDR3 sequence reads: CASSMVPGRPADTQYF. CDR3 DNA sequence: TGTGCCAGTAGTATGGTACCGGGGCGGCCCGCAGATACGCAGTATTTT.

V usage is TRBV4-2 and J usage is TRBJ2-1; the match to TRBD2 covers 8 bases. CDR1 is LGHNA and CDR2 is YNFKEQ in the germline V gene. There are 16 residues in the CDR3. V shed 4 bases and J 2 bases; nucleotides not matched to a gene: 7. CDR3 region: CASSPVQRGTYNEQFF. Here the CDR3 DNA reads TGTGCCAGCAGCCCCGTCCAGCGGGGGACCTACAATGAGCAGTTCTTC.

Note on this clonotype: The junction departs from the called germline gene at one end, perhaps through a read error. V gene TRBV10-3 combines with J gene TRBJ2-5; TRBD1 aligns across 9 bases. The CDR3 runs to 17 residues. Germline V gene lookup returns CDR1 ENHRY and CDR2 SYGVKD. CDR3 nucleotides: TGTACCATCAGTGGGACGAACAGGGGGCTCTCCCAAGAGACCCAGTACTTC. It codes for CTISGTNRGLSQETQYF.